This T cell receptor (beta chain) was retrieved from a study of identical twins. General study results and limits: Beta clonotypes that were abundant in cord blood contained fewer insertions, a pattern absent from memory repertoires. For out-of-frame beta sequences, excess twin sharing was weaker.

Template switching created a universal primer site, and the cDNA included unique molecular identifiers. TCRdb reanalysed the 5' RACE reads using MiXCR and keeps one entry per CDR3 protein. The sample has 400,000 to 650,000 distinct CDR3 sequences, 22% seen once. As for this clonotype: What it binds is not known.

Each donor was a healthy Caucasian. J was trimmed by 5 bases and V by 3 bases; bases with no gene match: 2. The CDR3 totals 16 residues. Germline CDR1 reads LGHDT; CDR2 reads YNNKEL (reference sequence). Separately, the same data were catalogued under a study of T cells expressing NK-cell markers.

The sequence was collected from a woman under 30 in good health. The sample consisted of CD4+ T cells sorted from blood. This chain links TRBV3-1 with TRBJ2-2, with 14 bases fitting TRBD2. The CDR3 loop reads CASSQTSGRDTGELFF. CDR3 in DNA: TGTGCCAGCAGCCAGACTAGCGGGAGGGATACCGGGGAGCTGTTTTTT.